These 12 T cell receptor beta chains came from one sample sequenced in a study of glioma-infiltrating T cells. Using RNA template, CDR3s of TCR alpha and beta were amplified with iRepertoire arm-PCR. Via MiXCR, TCRdb re-called the multiplex PCR reads, giving one row per CDR3 protein. The sample includes about 99,000 distinct CDR3 sequences, about 28% of them seen just once. The sequencing sample was made of glioma tissue, nonneoplastic brain tissue, or PBMCs (not recorded which). All receptors derive from a human donor with low-grade glioma or glioblastoma, undergoing nonglioma brain surgery, or in good health (not recorded which).

The chain recombines TRBV19 with TRBJ1-5; D perhaps matches TRBD1 (6 bases). The CDR3 covers 15 residues. Germline CDR1 is LNHDA and CDR2 is SQIVND (reference sequence). The V gene lost 3 bases and the J gene lost 4 bases, with 13 bases spanning the gap. The CDR3 region is CASSMGTRRNQPQHF. The DNA of the CDR3 is TGTGCCAGTAGTATGGGGACACGCAGAAATCAGCCCCAGCATTTT.

Ten or more counts support this clonotype. A read error may account for a junction end that differs from germline. The chain is built from TRBV6-1 and TRBJ1-1; possible D gene TRBD1, 6 bases. Germline values: CDR1 MNHNS, CDR2 SASEGT. This CDR3 region has 14 residues. The DNA for the CDR3 is TGTGCCAGCGGACGCAGGGGTTGGAACACTGAAGCTCTCTTT. Its protein product is CASGRRGWNTEALF.

In this sample, this clonotype turned up many times. Compared with germline, one end of the junction differs, possibly owing to a read error. The V gene is TRBV7-6, the J gene TRBJ1-4; TRBD1 might be the D (6 bases). The CDR3 length is 12 residues. Germline assignment: CDR1 SGHVS and CDR2 FNYEAQ. The CDR3 bases are TGTGCCAGCAGCTCATGGGGGCGGACTCTTGTTTTT. Protein sequence: CASSSWGRTLVF.

As for this clonotype: This may come from a read error, since a much larger clone is one base off. The chain combines TRBV3-1 with TRBJ2-7; D possibly corresponds to TRBD2 (5 bases). The germline gives CDR1 LGHDT, CDR2 YNNKEL (reference sequence). CDR3 length equals 16 residues. V was cut by 6 bases and J by 1 base, with 19 bases left in between. The CDR3 sequence is CASRPSRAGTSYEQYF. The CDR3, as DNA: TGTGCCAGCAGGCCCTCGCGGGCCGGTACGTCCTACGAGCAGTACTTC.

About this clonotype: A much larger clone differs from this one at a single base, so this may be a read error. This sequence joins TRBV3-1 and TRBJ2-5, with D hard to call. The CDR3 spans 12 residues. Germline V gene lookup returns CDR1 LGHDT and CDR2 YNNKEL (reference sequence). CDR3 DNA: TGTGCCAGCAGCCGGCTGGAAGAGGCCCAGTACTTC. Translating it yields CASSRLEEAQYF.

A word on this clonotype: This clone may be a read error of a much larger clone one base away. The chain is built from TRBV7-9 and TRBJ2-5, with D perhaps matching TRBD1 (5 bases). This CDR3 is 15 amino acids long. V lost 7 bases and J 11 bases, leaving 26 bases between the germline ends. CDR1 SEHNR and CDR2 FQNEAQ come from the germline V gene (reference sequence). CDR3 sequence (DNA): TGTGCCAGCATCACCGTGGGGCAGGTAAACAATGAGCAGTACTTC. Protein: CASITVGQVNNEQYF.

This clonotype was counted at least ten times. The chain joins TRBV3-1 to TRBJ2-3, with TRBD2 matching 7 bases. Unmatched junction bases numbered 3, after V lost 4 bases and J lost 2 bases. The germline gives CDR1 LGHDT, CDR2 YNNKEL (reference sequence). There are 14 residues in the CDR3. The CDR3 coding sequence is TGTGCCAGCAGCCGCGGGGGACCCACAGATACGCAGTATTTT. Translated: CASSRGGPTDTQYF.

Notes on this clonotype: A read error is possible here, since a much larger clone lies one base away. The chain links TRBV7-9 to TRBJ1-6, with D possibly matching TRBD1 (5 bases). The germline gives CDR1 SEHNR, CDR2 FQNEAQ (reference sequence). Between the trimmed V and J ends, which lost 6 bases and 10 bases, there was a span of 19 bases. The CDR3 runs 15 residues. The CDR3 loop reads CASRHVTGTNSPLHF. CDR3 coding DNA: TGTGCCAGCAGGCATGTCACGGGGACCAACTCACCCCTCCACTTT.

Many counts were recorded for this clonotype. This chain uses TRBV7-2 with TRBJ1-1; TRBD1 matches 8 bases. Germline loops: CDR1 SGHTA, CDR2 FQGNSA. V lost 5 bases, J lost 4 bases, and 21 bases stayed unmatched. CDR3 length: 19 residues. Here the CDR3 DNA reads TGTGCCAGCAGCCGGATCTTTACCATAAGATCAGGGGGCGGCACTGAAGCTTTCTTT. This codes for CASSRIFTIRSGGGTEAFF.

This clonotype has at least ten counts. The chain recombines TRBV5-4 with TRBJ2-1; TRBD1 matches at 7 bases. The junction had 6 bases not matched to a gene; V was cut back by 5 bases and J by 1 base. The CDR3 is 15 residues long. CDR1 and CDR2 from the germline V gene are SGHNT and YYREEE (reference sequence). CDR3 in amino acids: CASRLDRVSYNEQFF. In DNA form, the CDR3 reads TGTGCCAGCAGATTAGACAGGGTATCCTACAATGAGCAGTTCTTC.

This clonotype has at least ten counts. This rearrangement joins TRBV7-2 to TRBJ2-7, with D possibly being TRBD1 (5 bases). This CDR3 has 16 residues. Germline CDR1 SGHTA, CDR2 FQGNSA. Trimming pared 1 base from V and 2 bases from J, leaving 15 bases between. CDR3 protein: CASSLVATANAYEQYF. The CDR3 nucleotides are TGTGCCAGCAGCTTAGTCGCGACAGCCAACGCCTACGAGCAGTACTTC.

The chain joins TRBV28 to TRBJ1-1; D is undetermined. This CDR3 comprises 13 residues. V lost 7 bases and J lost 7, with 16 bases in between. Germline CDR1 and CDR2: MDHEN and SYDVKM. CDR3 nucleotides: TGTGCCAGCAATCGTCCGGAGGGCAATGAAGCTTTCTTT. Its translation is CASNRPEGNEAFF.